This T cell receptor (beta chain) was observed in a study of immune characterization of retroperitoneal liposarcoma. Germline assignment: CDR1 MNHNS and CDR2 SASEGT. Trimming took off 8 bases at V and 6 bases at J, with 7 bases between the two ends. The CDR3 length is 11 residues. TCRdb independently ran MiXCR on the PCR reads; one entry per CDR3 protein. The sample has more than 9,000 distinct CDR3 sequences, under 30% seen once; the top ten hold about 21%. The rearrangement uses TRBV6-1 and TRBJ2-2; the D is unclear. This clonotype was sampled from a male donor with retroperitoneal liposarcoma. What was sequenced was blood. The DNA of the CDR3 is TGTGCCAGCGGCACGGCCGGGGAGCTGTTTTTT. It translates to CASGTAGELFF.